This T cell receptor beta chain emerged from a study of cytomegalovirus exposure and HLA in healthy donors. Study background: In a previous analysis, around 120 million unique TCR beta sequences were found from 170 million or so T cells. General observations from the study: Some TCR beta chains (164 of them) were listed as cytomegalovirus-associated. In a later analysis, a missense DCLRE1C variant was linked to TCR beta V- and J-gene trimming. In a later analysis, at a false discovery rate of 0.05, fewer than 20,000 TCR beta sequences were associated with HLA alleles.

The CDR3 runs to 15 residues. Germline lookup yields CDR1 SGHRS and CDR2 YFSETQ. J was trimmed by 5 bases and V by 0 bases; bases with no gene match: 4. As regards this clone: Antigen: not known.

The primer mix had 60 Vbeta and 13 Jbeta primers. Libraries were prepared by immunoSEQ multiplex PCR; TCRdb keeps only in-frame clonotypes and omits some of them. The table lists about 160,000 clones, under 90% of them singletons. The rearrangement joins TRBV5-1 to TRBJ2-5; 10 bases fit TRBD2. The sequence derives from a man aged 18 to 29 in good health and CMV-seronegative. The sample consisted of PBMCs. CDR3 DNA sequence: TGCGCCAGCAGCTTGGAACTAGCGGGATCGGAGACCCAGTACTTC. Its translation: CASSLELAGSETQYF.